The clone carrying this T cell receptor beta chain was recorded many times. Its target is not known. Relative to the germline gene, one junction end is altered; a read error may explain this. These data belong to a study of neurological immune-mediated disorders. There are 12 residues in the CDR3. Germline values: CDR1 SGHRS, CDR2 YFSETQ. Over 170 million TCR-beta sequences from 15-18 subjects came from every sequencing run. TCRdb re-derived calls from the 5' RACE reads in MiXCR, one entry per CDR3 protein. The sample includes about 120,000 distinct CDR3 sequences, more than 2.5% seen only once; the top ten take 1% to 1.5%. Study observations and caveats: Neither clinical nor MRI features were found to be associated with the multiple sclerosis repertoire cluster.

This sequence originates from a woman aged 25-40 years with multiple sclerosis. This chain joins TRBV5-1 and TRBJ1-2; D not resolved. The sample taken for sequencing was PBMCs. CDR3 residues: CDSRKGNYGYTF. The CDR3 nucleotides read TGCGACAGCAGAAAGGGAAACTATGGCTACACCTTC.